Following are 20 T cell receptor beta chains from one sample sequenced in a study of T cell repertoires in cytomegalovirus infection (dated by TCRdb to between 2018 and 2021). The antigens of these receptors remain unknown. The treatment or condition label corresponds to: in vitro stimulation with specific CMV peptide epitopes to enrich CMV-specific T cells. The data were produced on an Illumina HiSeq 1500. TCRdb reanalyzed the raw reads on its own, using fastp at Q25 for trimming and MiXCR for clone calling, and kept in-frame beta chains. Merged by CDR3 protein, the rows form single entries marked with the most common genes and DNA. A total of approximately 730,000 distinct CDR3 sequences appear in this sample, around 29% of them only once. Roughly 14% of the sample goes to the ten largest clones. Material: cultured CD8+ T cells from PBMCs, obtained from culture after CMV antigen stimulation. Receptors originate from a human donor in good health (CMV status not recorded). Some clones in this sample may be carry-over from other donors' samples.

In its sample, this clonotype was seen a few times. The chain uses TRBV19 and TRBJ2-4; D is unclear. This CDR3 spans 13 amino acids. CDR1 and CDR2 from the germline V gene are LNHDA and SQIVND (reference sequence). V shed 5 bases and J shed 4 bases, with 9 bases lying between them. CDR3 coding DNA: TGTGCCAGTAGTCCACACTGGAAAAACATTCAGTACTTC. It is translated as CASSPHWKNIQYF.

This clonotype was detected only a few times. This chain links TRBV12-3 or TRBV12-4 with TRBJ2-2; no reliable D call. With 6 bases removed from V and 0 bases from J, the gap between germline ends came to 8 bases. The CDR3 spans 14 residues. CDR3 sequence: CASRPSTNTGELFF. The CDR3 DNA reads as TGTGCCAGCAGACCCTCCACGAACACCGGGGAGCTGTTTTTT.

This rearrangement joins TRBV5-1 to TRBJ2-3; weak D call: TRBD2 (5 bases). This CDR3 comprises 15 residues. Germline V gene sequence: CDR1 SGHRS, CDR2 YFSETQ. The germline V and J ends were trimmed by 0 bases and 0 bases, with 8 bases remaining between them. CDR3 protein: CASSLAEGSTDTQYF. The DNA of the CDR3 is TGCGCCAGCAGCTTGGCCGAGGGTAGCACAGATACGCAGTATTTT. Looking up the rest from reference TRBV5-1 and TRBJ2-3 gives the full variable domain: KAGVTQTPRYLIKTRGQQVTLSCSPISGHRSVSWYQQTPGQGLQFLFEYFSETQRNKGNFPGRFSGRQFSNSRSEMNVSTLELGDSALYLCASSLAEGSTDTQYFGPGTRLTVL.

This clonotype was recorded a few times. The chain carries TRBV7-6 and TRBJ1-2; TRBD1 matches at 10 bases. The CDR3 contains 16 residues. The germline V gene has CDR1 SGHVS and CDR2 FNYEAQ. V lost 5 bases and J lost 8; bases outside the gene matches: 14. DNA of the CDR3: TGTGCCAGCAGCCTAATTCCGGGACAGGGGATCCCGGGCTACACCTTC. Translating gives CASSLIPGQGIPGYTF.

V is TRBV27 and J is TRBJ1-6; D gene unclear. The CDR3 extends over 12 amino acids. CDR1 is MNHEY, CDR2 SMNVEV, per germline (reference sequence). Between the trimmed V and J ends, which lost 5 bases and 9 bases, there was a span of 8 bases. In DNA form, the CDR3 reads TGTGCCAGCAGTAGAAACGCTTCACCCCTCCACTTT. Translated, it gives CASSRNASPLHF.

Worth noting for this clonotype: An end of the junction differs from the germline gene, which may be a read error. The V and J genes are TRBV7-9 and TRBJ1-4; D not resolved. The length of the CDR3 is 12 residues. In germline, CDR1 is SEHNR, CDR2 FQNEAQ (reference sequence). The CDR3 loop is CASSLAQEGARF. CDR3 bases: TGTGCCAGCAGCTTAGCCCAGGAGGGTGCCCGTTTT.

This clonotype was observed a few times. The chain is built from TRBV6-2 or TRBV6-3 and TRBJ2-7, with 7 positions matching TRBD1. Trimming cost V 5 bases and J 1 base; bases outside gene matches: 5. This CDR3 region has 14 residues. From germline, CDR1 is MNHEY and CDR2 SVGEGT. CDR3 coding DNA: TGTGCCAGCAGTAAAAGGGACAGATCCTACGAGCAGTACGTC. This encodes CASSKRDRSYEQYV.

The chain uses TRBV2 and TRBJ2-3, with unresolved D. This CDR3 is 14 amino acids long. Trimming shortened V by 3 bases and J by 3 bases, and 10 bases separated the two germline ends. Germline lookup yields CDR1 SNHLY and CDR2 FYNNEI. This CDR3 reads CASSDEVRTDTQYF. In DNA, the CDR3 is TGTGCCAGCAGTGATGAAGTTCGGACAGATACGCAGTATTTT.

With respect to this clonotype: The junction does not match germline at one end; this may be a read error. The chain recombines TRBV7-2 with TRBJ2-1, with no clear D. The germline V gene has CDR1 SGHTA and CDR2 FQGNSA. The CDR3 loop spans 12 amino acids. CDR3 bases: TGTGCCAGCAGCTACGTGGGCAATAAGCAGTTCTTC. Translating gives CASSYVGNKQFF.

The rearrangement uses TRBV12-3 or TRBV12-4 and TRBJ1-2; D ambiguous. The CDR3 is 10 amino acids. V shed 7 bases and J shed 9 bases, with 9 bases lying between them. The chain's CDR3 is CASIGARYTF. The CDR3 DNA is TGTGCCAGCATAGGAGCGCGCTACACCTTC.

This clonotype came up a few times. The chain couples TRBV27 to TRBJ2-7; D is perhaps TRBD1 or TRBD2 (5 bases each). Trimming left V 7 bases short and J 6 bases short, with 28 bases between. The length of the CDR3 is 17 residues. CDR1 and CDR2 from the germline V gene are MNHEY and SMNVEV (reference sequence). The CDR3 is CASTPFPPGTEDPEQYF. CDR3 DNA sequence: TGTGCCAGCACTCCTTTTCCGCCCGGGACGGAGGATCCCGAGCAGTACTTC.

This clonotype has more than one count but fewer than ten. The chain employs TRBV6-5 and TRBJ1-1; weak D call: TRBD1 (5 bases). CDR1 and CDR2 (germline): MNHEY, SVGAGI. The CDR3 is 13 amino acids. V lost 5 bases to trimming and J lost 1 base, with 8 bases between them. The CDR3 bases are TGTGCCAGCAGTAACAGGCCGAACACTGAAGCTTTCTTT. It specifies CASSNRPNTEAFF.

V usage is TRBV27 and J usage is TRBJ1-5; D remains ambiguous. The germline V gene encodes CDR1 MNHEY and CDR2 SMNVEV (reference sequence). V lost 6 bases and J lost 4, with 7 bases in between. This CDR3 has 12 residues. This CDR3 reads CASRRRNQPQHF. Written as DNA, the CDR3 is TGTGCCAGCAGACGAAGGAATCAGCCCCAGCATTTT.

The chain uses TRBV7-9 and TRBJ2-1; TRBD1 matches at 10 bases. Trimming cost V 5 bases and J 7 bases; bases outside gene matches: 8. CDR1 and CDR2 (germline): SEHNR, FQNEAQ (reference sequence). The CDR3 loop spans 15 amino acids. The CDR3 here is CASSADRDRGNEQFF. The CDR3 nucleotides are TGTGCCAGCAGCGCTGACAGGGACAGGGGTAATGAGCAGTTCTTC.

The gene calls are TRBV5-1 and TRBJ1-1, with a tentative D call TRBD1 (6 bases). Germline CDR1 and CDR2: SGHRS and YFSETQ. The germline V and J ends were trimmed by 4 bases and 1 base, with 14 bases remaining between them. This CDR3 is built from 15 residues. CDR3 DNA: TGCGCCAGCAGCGAAGGTGGCAGGGGGAACACTGAAGCTTTCTTT. This codes for CASSEGGRGNTEAFF.

The gene calls are TRBV3-1 and TRBJ1-1, with D unclear. The V and J ends lost 1 base and 5 bases respectively, with 14 bases between them. CDR3 length: 15 residues. In germline, CDR1 is LGHDT, CDR2 YNNKEL (reference sequence). This CDR3 is CASSQVEGVSTEAFF. CDR3 bases: TGTGCCAGCAGCCAAGTGGAGGGAGTAAGTACTGAAGCTTTCTTT.

This clonotype was observed a few times. The genes are TRBV12-3 or TRBV12-4 and TRBJ2-3; 7 nucleotides agree with TRBD2. The CDR3 covers 16 residues. Losses at the gene ends were 8 bases for V and 2 bases for J; bases not matched to a gene: 13. Here the CDR3 reads CASGPTGGPPTDTQYF. Written as DNA, the CDR3 is TGTGCCAGCGGACCCACGGGGGGACCCCCCACAGATACGCAGTATTTT.

This clonotype was picked up many times. This chain connects TRBV7-2 to TRBJ1-1, with 9 bases identical to TRBD1. V lost 6 bases to trimming and J lost 3 bases; unmatched junction nucleotides: 8. CDR1 is SGHTA and CDR2 is FQGNSA in the germline V gene. This CDR3 is built from 15 residues. In DNA, the CDR3 is TGTGCCAGCAGTTACCGGGACAGGGTGGACACTGAAGCTTTCTTT. Its translation is CASSYRDRVDTEAFF.

The chain joins TRBV4-1 to TRBJ1-2; 8 positions agree with TRBD1. Germline V gives CDR1 MGHRA, CDR2 YSYEKL. CDR3 length: 14 amino acids. V shed 0 bases and J 8 bases; nucleotides not matched to a gene: 5. This chain's CDR3 is CASSQDNRGYGYTF. The DNA of the CDR3 is TGCGCCAGCAGCCAAGATAACAGGGGGTACGGCTACACCTTC.

The chain recombines TRBV7-9 with TRBJ2-5, with D hard to call. Germline CDR1 reads SEHNR; CDR2 reads FQNEAQ (reference sequence). This CDR3 comprises 15 residues. Trimming stripped 1 base from V and 1 base from J, with 10 bases between. This CDR3 reads CASSLGATLQETQYF. The CDR3 nucleotides are TGTGCCAGCAGCTTAGGCGCGACACTCCAAGAGACCCAGTACTTC.